The 26 T cell receptor beta chains in this list originate from one sample, sequenced in a study of CD8 T cells in Susac syndrome. Random hexamers primed reverse transcription of about 0.5 to 1 ug RNA. MiXCR, applied by TCRdb to the immunoSEQ multiplex PCR reads, yields one record per CDR3 protein. The sample carries hundreds of thousands of distinct CDR3 sequences, roughly 85% recorded once. Sequencing was done on a sample of CD8+ T cells from PBMCs. These receptors were taken from a human donor with multiple sclerosis.

This clonotype was counted only a few times. This chain uses TRBV7-9 with TRBJ1-5; the D is unclear. The CDR3 has 14 amino acids. Germline V lookup: CDR1 SEHNR, CDR2 FQNEAQ (reference sequence). V was trimmed by 1 base and J by 3 bases, leaving 7 bases between them. CDR3 loop: CASSLGGANQPQHF. Written as DNA, the CDR3 is TGTGCCAGCAGCTTAGGGGGTGCCAATCAGCCCCAGCATTTT.

This clonotype was counted only a few times. The CDR3 region is CASSFTGGVYEQYF. CDR3 bases: TGTGCCAGCAGTTTCACAGGGGGCGTGTACGAGCAGTACTTC. This sequence joins TRBV28 and TRBJ2-7; TRBD1 matches at 9 bases. CDR3 length: 14 residues. In germline, CDR1 is MDHEN, CDR2 SYDVKM. Trimming at V came to 3 bases and at J to 4 bases, leaving 4 bases not matched to a gene.

This clonotype was found a few times. The CDR3 DNA reads TGTGCCAGCAGTCGCGGACTAGCCCCAGATACGCAGTATTTT. This encodes CASSRGLAPDTQYF. The chain combines TRBV6-1 with TRBJ2-3, with 8 nucleotides matching TRBD2. Trimming removed 5 bases from V and 4 bases from J; junction bases left unmatched: 5. The CDR3 contains 14 residues. Germline values: CDR1 MNHNS, CDR2 SASEGT.

The gene calls are TRBV27 and TRBJ2-1; 10 bases are shared with TRBD1. The CDR3 spans 15 residues. V shed 2 bases, J shed 4 bases, and the junction held 2 bases outside the gene matches. CDR1 and CDR2 from the germline V gene are MNHEY and SMNVEV (reference sequence). In DNA form, the CDR3 reads TGTGCCAGCAGTTTACGGGACAGGGGTTACAATGAGCAGTTCTTC. Encoded protein: CASSLRDRGYNEQFF.

CDR3 sequence reads: CSVRAGLYNEQFF. In DNA, the CDR3 is TGCAGCGTTCGTGCGGGACTTTACAATGAGCAGTTCTTC. This chain links TRBV29-1 with TRBJ2-1; possible D gene TRBD2, 6 bases. The germline V and J ends were trimmed by 5 bases and 4 bases, with 12 bases remaining between them. Germline CDR1 is SQVTM and CDR2 is ANQGSEA. The CDR3 runs to 13 residues.

The chain links TRBV7-6 to TRBJ2-5; unclear D gene. The CDR3 totals 13 residues. Trimming took 5 bases from V and 2 from J, leaving 9 bases between them. Germline assignment: CDR1 SGHVS and CDR2 FNYEAQ. CDR3 coding DNA: TGTGCCAGCAGCGTTGTAGGTCAAGAGACCCAGTACTTC. This gives the protein CASSVVGQETQYF.

This clonotype was seen once. The gene calls are TRBV7-2 and TRBJ2-1; TRBD2 matches 7 bases. CDR1 is SGHTA and CDR2 is FQGNSA in the germline V gene. Trimming at V came to 3 bases and at J to 6 bases, leaving 11 bases not matched to a gene. The CDR3 totals 16 residues. This CDR3 reads CASSLNWREYFNEQFF. The CDR3 region has the DNA TGTGCCAGCAGCTTGAATTGGCGGGAGTATTTCAATGAGCAGTTCTTC.

The chain uses TRBV7-9 and TRBJ2-1; either TRBD1 or TRBD2 may fit D (5 bases each). Germline V gene lookup returns CDR1 SEHNR and CDR2 FQNEAQ (reference sequence). V was trimmed by 5 bases and J by 0 bases, leaving 20 bases between them. This CDR3 has 18 amino acids. The CDR3 nucleotides are TGTGCCAGCAGCATGGGACGGAAAGGACGCAGCTCCTACAATGAGCAGTTCTTC. Its protein product is CASSMGRKGRSSYNEQFF.

CDR3 region: CAGGQGGTEAFF. CDR3 in DNA: TGTGCCGGGGGACAGGGTGGCACTGAAGCTTTCTTT. This rearrangement joins TRBV10-3 to TRBJ1-1, with TRBD1 matching over 9 bases. Trimming took 11 bases from V and 4 from J; bases not matched to a gene: 5. From germline, CDR1 is ENHRY and CDR2 SYGVKD. The CDR3 totals 12 residues.

The rearrangement uses TRBV7-9 and TRBJ1-5; a possible D gene is TRBD1 (6 bases). The CDR3 runs 12 residues. Per germline, CDR1 SEHNR and CDR2 FQNEAQ (reference sequence). V was cut by 5 bases and J by 8 bases, with 10 bases left in between. CDR3 nucleotides: TGTGCCAGCAGCGCATCAGGGGAGCCCCAGCATTTT. As protein: CASSASGEPQHF.

The chain combines TRBV6-5 with TRBJ2-2; D remains unclear. The V end lost 0 bases, the J end lost 1 base, and 6 bases lay between the germline ends. Germline CDR1 MNHEY, CDR2 SVGAGI. This CDR3 comprises 15 residues. The CDR3 nucleotides are TGTGCCAGCAGTTACTCTCACTGGAACACCGGGGAGCTGTTTTTT. Translated: CASSYSHWNTGELFF.

This clonotype was counted a few times. A junction end diverges from the germline sequence, so it may reflect a read error. The rearrangement joins TRBV6-1 to TRBJ2-1; 9 nucleotides agree with TRBD1. The germline gives CDR1 MNHNS, CDR2 SASEGT. This CDR3 contains 14 residues. This CDR3 reads CASKGQGLYNEQFF. The CDR3 DNA is TGTGCTAGCAAGGGACAGGGACTCTACAATGAGCAGTTCTTC.

The chain couples TRBV9 to TRBJ2-7, with D perhaps matching TRBD2 (5 bases). The CDR3 has 13 amino acids. The germline V and J ends were trimmed by 4 bases and 6 bases, with 14 bases remaining between them. Germline lookup yields CDR1 SGDLS and CDR2 YYNGEE. DNA of the CDR3: TGTGCCAGCAGCTCCCGCAGCGGTCTCGAGCAGTACTTC. This encodes CASSSRSGLEQYF.

This rearrangement joins TRBV28 to TRBJ2-3, with TRBD2 identical over 8 bases. This CDR3 contains 16 residues. Germline CDR1 MDHEN, CDR2 SYDVKM. V shed 1 base and J 4 bases; nucleotides not matched to a gene: 7. This CDR3 reads CASSLSTGGPADTQYF. In DNA form, the CDR3 reads TGTGCCAGCAGTTTATCGACGGGAGGGCCAGCAGATACGCAGTATTTT.

CDR3 in amino acids: CASSSPTGANTF. CDR3 DNA: TGTGCCAGCAGCTCACCCACCGGGGCGAACACCTTC. This chain uses TRBV7-8 with TRBJ1-2, with D maybe TRBD1 (5 bases). Germline V gives CDR1 SGHVS, CDR2 FQNEAQ. V lost 4 bases and J 12 bases, leaving 15 bases between the germline ends. CDR3 length: 12 residues.

The V call is TRBV20-1, the J call TRBJ2-7; 11 bases line up with TRBD2. CDR1 and CDR2 (germline): DFQATT, SNEGSKA (reference sequence). The CDR3 is 15 residues long. V lost 2 bases and J lost 3; bases outside the gene matches: 6. CDR3 amino acids: CSARPAGLAVYEQYF. The CDR3 DNA follows: TGCAGTGCTAGACCTGCGGGACTAGCGGTCTACGAGCAGTACTTC.

CDR3 coding DNA: TGTGCCAGCAGCCCCAATAGCGGGACAGTTACCTACGAGCAGTACTTC. Translating gives CASSPNSGTVTYEQYF. The chain uses TRBV28 and TRBJ2-7; a possible D gene is TRBD2 (8 bases). The V gene lost 6 bases and the J gene lost 2 bases, with 20 bases spanning the gap. CDR3 length equals 16 residues. CDR1 is MDHEN, CDR2 SYDVKM, per germline.

V gene TRBV4-1 combines with J gene TRBJ1-3, with D perhaps matching TRBD1 (5 bases). The germline gives CDR1 MGHRA, CDR2 YSYEKL. This CDR3 region has 15 residues. Between the trimmed V and J ends, which lost 4 bases and 2 bases, there was a span of 12 bases. CDR3: CASSRSRGAGNTIYF. CDR3 in DNA: TGCGCCAGCAGCCGGAGCAGAGGGGCTGGAAACACCATATATTTT.

A few counts support this clonotype. An end of the junction does not agree with germline; a read error may underlie this. This chain uses TRBV28 with TRBJ2-7; either TRBD1 or TRBD2 may fit D (5 bases each). CDR3 length: 17 residues. CDR1 is MDHEN and CDR2 is SYDVKM in the germline V gene. The CDR3, as DNA: TGCGTCACCTATACATACCTCCGGGACGGAGGCTCCTACGAGCAGTACTTC. This gives the protein CVTYTYLRDGGSYEQYF.

The J gene is TRBJ2-7, the V gene TRBV10-3, with TRBD1 identical over 9 bases. CDR3 length: 15 residues. The junction had 8 bases not matched to a gene; V was cut back by 6 bases and J by 2 bases. Germline V gene lookup returns CDR1 ENHRY and CDR2 SYGVKD. The CDR3 nucleotides are TGTGCCATCAGATCCACAGGGGGCCAAACCTACGAGCAGTACTTC. Translation gives CAIRSTGGQTYEQYF.

This rearrangement joins TRBV27 to TRBJ1-1, with D uncertain. Per the germline V gene, CDR1 is MNHEY and CDR2 is SMNVEV (reference sequence). There are 15 residues in the CDR3. Trimming took off 2 bases at V and 0 bases at J, with 10 bases between the two ends. CDR3: CASSLVGKLNTEAFF. The CDR3 DNA reads TGTGCCAGCAGTTTAGTGGGTAAACTGAACACTGAAGCTTTCTTT.

The rearrangement links TRBV3-1 to TRBJ2-7; no clear D gene. This CDR3 region has 12 residues. Germline-derived CDR1 and CDR2 are LGHDT and YNNKEL (reference sequence). Trimming removed 5 bases at V and 3 bases at J, with 8 bases between. CDR3: CASSKKSYEQYF. In DNA, the CDR3 is TGTGCCAGCAGCAAGAAAAGCTACGAGCAGTACTTC.

The chain carries TRBV12-3 or TRBV12-4 and TRBJ2-1; D unclear. The CDR3 runs to 14 residues. The germline V and J ends were trimmed by 3 bases and 0 bases, with 6 bases remaining between them. CDR3 sequence (DNA): TGTGCCAGCAGTTTTTCCCCCTCCTACAATGAGCAGTTCTTC. Amino acids: CASSFSPSYNEQFF.

This rearrangement joins TRBV3-1 to TRBJ2-5; 12 bases agree with TRBD2. The CDR3 runs to 15 residues. The V gene's germline CDR1 is LGHDT and CDR2 YNNKEL (reference sequence). Trimming at V came to 4 bases and at J to 0 bases, leaving 0 bases not matched to a gene. For the CDR3, the DNA is TGTGCCAGCAGCCGGACTAGCGGGAACCAAGAGACCCAGTACTTC. Protein sequence: CASSRTSGNQETQYF.

The chain joins TRBV27 to TRBJ2-7; 7 bases fit TRBD1. Germline CDR1 is MNHEY and CDR2 is SMNVEV (reference sequence). The CDR3 extends over 12 amino acids. The J segment lost 6 bases and the V segment lost 5 bases, leaving 4 bases of the junction unmatched. As DNA, the CDR3 is TGTGCCAGCAGTGACAGGGCCAGCGAGCAGTACTTC. As protein: CASSDRASEQYF.

The chain employs TRBV20-1 and TRBJ2-7, with D possibly matching TRBD1 (6 bases). This CDR3 is 14 amino acids long. Germline V gene sequence: CDR1 DFQATT, CDR2 SNEGSKA (reference sequence). The CDR3 region is CGIPTGYSSYEQYF. DNA of the CDR3: TGCGGAATCCCGACAGGCTATAGCTCCTACGAGCAGTACTTC.